The 13 T cell receptor beta chains given below trace back to one sample, sequenced in a study of PD-1 blockade in classical Hodgkin lymphoma. Clones were sequenced by immunoSEQ multiplex PCR, and TCRdb holds only the in-frame ones, with some missing. The sample contains tens of thousands of clones, 78% of which appear only once. Time point: cycle 4 day 1 (C4D1), after less than 7 weeks of nivolumab. There was relapse after autologous stem cell transplantation in every patient, and there was variation in brentuximab vedotin exposure. The sample consisted of peripheral blood mononuclear cells (PBMCs), taken before the fourth cycle of nivolumab. These receptors were collected from a human donor with classical Hodgkin lymphoma.

This chain joins TRBV6-5 and TRBJ2-7; maybe TRBD2 (6 bases). CDR1 and CDR2 from the germline V gene are MNHEY and SVGAGI. Trimming removed 0 bases at V and 0 bases at J, with 9 bases between. CDR3 length equals 15 residues. CDR3 nucleotides: TGTGCCAGCAGTTACTCGTGGGAGGCCTCCTACGAGCAGTACTTC. Translated, it gives CASSYSWEASYEQYF.

This chain connects TRBV5-1 to TRBJ2-7; 8 positions match TRBD2. J gave up 1 base and V 1 base, and 4 bases lay outside the gene matches. Germline assignment: CDR1 SGHRS and CDR2 YFSETQ. The CDR3 length is 15 residues. This CDR3 is CASSLLAGQSYEQYF. The CDR3 DNA follows: TGCGCCAGCAGCTTGTTAGCGGGACAATCCTACGAGCAGTACTTC.

The chain carries TRBV6-5 and TRBJ2-1; D uncertain. This CDR3 is built from 11 residues. The V end was cut by 7 bases, the J end by 9 bases, with 10 bases between. Germline lookup yields CDR1 MNHEY and CDR2 SVGAGI. Written as DNA, the CDR3 is TGTGCCAGCAATGTCTTGGGTGAGCAGTTCTTC. This codes for CASNVLGEQFF.

The chain joins TRBV6-5 to TRBJ1-2; D not certain. This CDR3 is 11 amino acids long. Germline V gene data show CDR1 as MNHEY and CDR2 as SVGAGI. V gave up 7 bases and J gave up 0 bases, with 3 bases separating them. The CDR3 bases are TGTGCCAGCAAAGCTAACTATGGCTACACCTTC. Its translation is CASKANYGYTF.

The chain carries TRBV30 and TRBJ1-1; D uncertain. Germline CDR1 and CDR2: GTSNPN and SVGIG (reference sequence). The CDR3 covers 11 residues. The V gene lost 0 bases and the J gene lost 6 bases, with 5 bases spanning the gap. The CDR3 DNA follows: TGTGCCTGGAGTGTACCGGCTGAAGCTTTCTTT. Its protein is CAWSVPAEAFF.

The rearrangement uses TRBV9 and TRBJ2-2; D might be TRBD1 (6 bases). Germline values: CDR1 SGDLS, CDR2 YYNGEE. Trimming took 3 bases from V and 0 from J, leaving 12 bases between them. The CDR3 is made up of 16 amino acids. Here the CDR3 reads CASSGDRTANTGELFF. The CDR3 DNA sequence: TGTGCCAGCAGCGGAGACAGGACCGCGAACACCGGGGAGCTGTTTTTT.

The chain links TRBV10-3 to TRBJ1-2; 8 bases align to TRBD1. The trim removed 6 bases at V and 0 bases at J, leaving 3 bases unmatched. The germline gives CDR1 ENHRY, CDR2 SYGVKD. The CDR3 is 14 amino acids. CDR3 amino acids: CAISEDRANYGYTF. CDR3 in DNA: TGTGCCATCAGCGAGGACAGGGCTAACTATGGCTACACCTTC.

The chain employs TRBV19 and TRBJ2-7, with a possible D match to TRBD1 (5 bases). V lost 4 bases and J lost 3, with 13 bases in between. The CDR3 runs to 14 residues. Germline CDR1 LNHDA, CDR2 SQIVND (reference sequence). CDR3 DNA: TGTGCCAGTAGTAAAGGGGATTCGGGCTACGAGCAGTACTTC. It specifies CASSKGDSGYEQYF. Supplemented by reference TRBV19 and TRBJ2-7, the full variable domain reads DGGITQSPKYLFRKEGQNVTLSCEQNLNHDAMYWYRQDPGQGLRLIYYSQIVNDFQKGDIAEGYSVSREKKESFPLTVTSAQKNPTAFYLCASSKGDSGYEQYFGPGTRLTVT.

The chain employs TRBV19 and TRBJ1-5, with 11 bases that match TRBD1. The trim removed 9 bases at V and 6 bases at J, leaving 7 bases unmatched. In germline, CDR1 is LNHDA, CDR2 SQIVND (reference sequence). The CDR3 covers 14 residues. CDR3 residues: CASKQDRGLQPQHF. The DNA of the CDR3 is TGTGCCAGCAAACAGGACAGGGGGCTTCAGCCCCAGCATTTT.

This chain uses TRBV4-1 with TRBJ2-7, with TRBD2 matching over 11 bases. Unmatched junction bases numbered 21, after V lost 3 bases and J lost 5 bases. Germline loops: CDR1 MGHRA, CDR2 YSYEKL. This CDR3 has 20 amino acids. This chain's CDR3 is CASSHGYWLAGGPKRNEQYF. The CDR3 nucleotides are TGCGCCAGCAGCCACGGCTACTGGTTAGCGGGGGGGCCGAAGAGGAACGAGCAGTACTTC.

This sequence joins TRBV28 and TRBJ2-2; possibly TRBD1 or TRBD2 for D (5 bases each). V lost 5 bases to trimming and J lost 7 bases, with 11 bases between them. This CDR3 is built from 13 residues. In germline, CDR1 is MDHEN, CDR2 SYDVKM. The chain's CDR3 is CASSAREFGELFF. Written as DNA, the CDR3 is TGTGCCAGCAGTGCCAGGGAGTTCGGGGAGCTGTTTTTT.

The chain has TRBV6-1 and TRBJ1-3; D is unclear. Per the germline V gene, CDR1 is MNHNS and CDR2 is SASEGT. The CDR3 runs to 14 residues. V was shortened by 6 bases and J by 2 bases, with 11 bases between the two germline ends. CDR3 region: CASRPDSAGNTIYF. CDR3 nucleotides: TGTGCCAGCAGACCCGACTCCGCTGGAAACACCATATATTTT.

CDR3 protein: CASSYKRYSNQPQHF. The CDR3 DNA is TGTGCCAGCAGTTACAAAAGATATAGCAATCAGCCCCAGCATTTT. The chain recombines TRBV6-5 with TRBJ1-5; the D is unclear. V lost 2 bases and J 0 bases, leaving 8 bases between the germline ends. The germline gives CDR1 MNHEY, CDR2 SVGAGI. The CDR3 contains 15 residues.